Reported below is one TCR beta chain. Original processing methods: Reference gene primer amplification in the assay estimated nucleated cell counts. Clones were sequenced by immunoSEQ multiplex PCR, and TCRdb holds only the in-frame ones, with some missing. That table supplies the V and J calls and clone size; D and trimming were determined from the DNA. The sample shows roughly 260,000 clones, 87% of them seen only once. This sample was taken from a study of blood T cell repertoires in COVID-19. V lost 4 bases, J lost 6 bases, and 10 bases lay in between. CDR1 SGHAT and CDR2 FQNNGV come from the germline V gene. This CDR3 comprises 13 residues.

The TCR was taken from a woman aged 45-65 years with acute or convalescent COVID-19. The material sequenced was peripheral blood. The V call is TRBV11-2, the J call TRBJ2-1; D is ambiguous. The CDR3 loop is CASSSKYGNEQFF. The DNA of the CDR3 is TGTGCCAGCAGCTCCAAGTACGGCAATGAGCAGTTCTTC.